This is a list of T cell receptor beta chains from one sample in a study of cytotoxic CD8 clonotypes in ibrutinib-treated CLL. Using immunoSEQ multiplex PCR, the repertoire was profiled, and TCRdb retains in-frame clones only, with some absent. The sample shows roughly 150,000 clones, about four fifths of them seen only once. The sequencing here drew on PBMCs, taken after 24 months of ibrutinib treatment. The source is a human donor with chronic lymphocytic leukemia. CDR3s include the opening cysteine and the closing phenylalanine or tryptophan. D genes are given only for firm matches. Size is stated for part of the rows, as once, few or many counts, or as a class when the clone is expanded.

>TRBV7-9|.|11|TRBJ1-4|.
CASSPDEKLFF
TGTGCCAGCAGCCCAGATGAAAAACTGTTTTTT
>TRBV4-2|.|16|TRBJ2-2|TRBD2
CASSQFVGTSTGELFF
TGTGCCAGCAGCCAATTCGTTGGGACTAGCACCGGGGAGCTGTTTTTT
>TRBV19|once|16|TRBJ2-3|.
CASSDTGGIYTDTQYF
TGTGCCAGTAGTGACACCGGGGGTATCTACACAGATACGCAGTATTTT
>TRBV11-3|.|14|TRBJ2-7|.
CASSLISHLGCEYF
TGTGCCAGCAGCTTAATCAGCCACCTGGGGTGTGAGTACTTC
>TRBV5-6|.|17|TRBJ2-1|TRBD2
CASSSFRVAGGPGEQFF
TGTGCCAGCAGCTCGTTCAGGGTAGCGGGAGGGCCCGGTGAGCAGTTCTTC
>TRBV5-5|.|15|TRBJ1-5|.
CASSAWTGAAQPQHF
TGTGCCAGCAGCGCCTGGACGGGGGCGGCACAGCCCCAGCATTTT
>TRBV6-5|.|13|TRBJ1-1|.
CASSRGGETEAFF
TGTGCCAGCAGCCGGGGGGGAGAAACTGAAGCTTTCTTT
>TRBV5-1|.|15|TRBJ1-2|.
CASSPEAGAIYGYTF
TGCGCCAGCAGCCCGGAGGCAGGGGCGATCTATGGCTACACCTTC
>TRBV7-2|once|18|TRBJ1-1|.
CASSLVLAGLREDTEAFF
TGTGCCAGCAGCTTAGTTTTGGCCGGCCTTCGGGAGGACACTGAAGCTTTCTTT
>TRBV7-9|.|15|TRBJ1-3|.
CASSFWTNSGNTIYF
TGTGCCAGCAGCTTTTGGACAAACTCTGGAAACACCATATATTTT
>TRBV4-2|.|16|TRBJ1-6|TRBD1
CASSRGQGSYNSPLHF
TGTGCCAGCAGCCGAGGACAGGGCTCCTATAATTCACCCCTCCACTTT
>TRBV5-4|.|13|TRBJ1-3|.
CASSTGRGNTIYF
TGTGCCAGCAGCACCGGACGGGGAAACACCATATATTTT
>TRBV7-9|.|12|TRBJ1-3|.
CASSPSGNTIYF
TGTGCCAGCAGCCCCTCTGGAAACACCATATATTTT
>TRBV21-1|.|14|TRBJ1-1|.
CASSKEPRNTEAFF
TGTGCCAGCAGCAAAGAACCGCGGAACACTGAAGCTTTCTTT
>TRBV5-1|.|15|TRBJ1-2|TRBD1
CASSLWTGINYGYTF
TGCGCCAGCAGCTTATGGACAGGGATTAACTATGGCTACACCTTC
>TRBV28|.|15|TRBJ1-4|TRBD1
CASRTNPGQNEKLFF
TGTGCCAGCAGGACAAATCCGGGACAGAATGAAAAACTGTTTTTT
>TRBV4-3|.|16|TRBJ2-1|TRBD1
CASSQESAGQGIKQFF
TGCGCCAGCAGCCAAGAATCGGCGGGACAGGGTATTAAGCAGTTCTTC
>TRBV5-1|.|14|TRBJ2-7|.
CASSFSMGSYEQYF
TGCGCCAGCAGCTTCAGTATGGGCTCATACGAGCAGTACTTC
>TRBV5-1|.|13|TRBJ1-2|.
CASSFEGDYGYTF
TGCGCCAGCAGCTTTGAGGGGGACTATGGCTACACCTTC
>TRBV18|.|12|TRBJ2-5|.
CASSYRVETQYF
TGTGCCAGCTCATACAGGGTGGAGACCCAGTACTTC
>TRBV11-2|few|16|TRBJ2-1|.
CASRPRGSSSYNEQFF
TGTGCCAGCAGGCCCCGAGGTAGTAGCTCCTACAATGAGCAGTTCTTC
>TRBV19|.|15|TRBJ2-1|TRBD2
CASSGSSGRMNEQFF
TGTGCCAGTAGTGGAAGTAGCGGGAGAATGAATGAGCAGTTCTTC
>TRBV7-2|.|14|TRBJ1-1|.
CAHTGQGLGTEAFF
TGTGCCCACACTGGGCAGGGGCTGGGCACTGAAGCTTTCTTT
>TRBV30|.|13|TRBJ2-7|.
CAWSGDSSYEQYF
TGTGCCTGGAGCGGGGACTCGAGCTACGAGCAGTACTTC
>TRBV29-1|.|13|TRBJ1-1|.
CSVGAAEGTEAFF
TGCAGCGTTGGGGCGGCCGAAGGCACTGAAGCTTTCTTT
>TRBV5-1|.|15|TRBJ2-1|.
CASSLTRGYYNEQFF
TGCGCCAGCAGCCTGACCCGGGGATACTACAATGAGCAGTTCTTC
>TRBV29-1|.|11|TRBJ2-2|.
CSVAYNRELFF
TGCAGCGTCGCCTACAACCGGGAGCTGTTTTTT
>TRBV18|.|15|TRBJ2-7|.
CASSRGMRGSYEQYF
TGTGCCAGCTCACGGGGGATGAGGGGCTCCTACGAGCAGTACTTC
>TRBV2|.|14|TRBJ1-1|TRBD1
CASSRQGASTEAFF
TGTGCCAGCAGTCGCCAGGGGGCTAGCACTGAAGCTTTCTTT
>TRBV9|.|16|TRBJ2-3|.
CASSVGRDALTDTQYF
TGTGCCAGCAGCGTAGGAAGAGACGCGCTCACAGATACGCAGTATTTT
>TRBV21-1|.|16|TRBJ2-7|.
CASSNLRWDGTYEQYF
TGTGCCAGCAGCAACCTAAGGTGGGACGGAACCTACGAGCAGTACTTC
>TRBV6-1|once|13|TRBJ1-5|.
CASSETYNQPQHF
TGTGCCAGCAGTGAGACATACAATCAGCCCCAGCATTTT
>TRBV7-2|.|14|TRBJ2-1|TRBD2
CASSSLAGLDEQFF
TGTGCCAGCAGCTCTCTAGCGGGGCTTGATGAGCAGTTCTTC
>TRBV7-8|.|18|TRBJ1-2|TRBD1
CASSPGGRGRSVLYGYTF
TGTGCCAGCAGCCCGGGGGGCAGGGGGCGGTCAGTACTCTATGGCTACACCTTC
>TRBV4-1|.|18|TRBJ1-1|TRBD1
CASSQLGPGTDQNTEAFF
TGCGCCAGCAGCCAATTGGGCCCCGGGACAGATCAGAACACTGAAGCTTTCTTT
>TRBV19|.|12|TRBJ2-7|TRBD1
CASSQGAHEQYF
TGTGCCAGTTCACAGGGGGCCCACGAGCAGTACTTC
>TRBV30|.|11|TRBJ1-5|.
CAWSVGRPQHF
TGTGCCTGGAGTGTAGGGCGGCCCCAGCATTTT
>TRBV30|.|13|TRBJ1-1|.
CAWTGSLNTEAFF
TGTGCCTGGACAGGGTCCTTGAACACTGAAGCTTTCTTT
>TRBV2|.|12|TRBJ2-1|TRBD1
CASSADRGEQFF
TGTGCCAGCAGCGCTGACAGGGGCGAGCAGTTCTTC
>TRBV25-1|.|14|TRBJ2-3|TRBD1
CASSSRQGVDTQYF
TGTGCCAGCAGTAGCAGACAGGGGGTGGATACGCAGTATTTT
>TRBV6-5|.|15|TRBJ1-1|.
CASSYAWGGSTEAFF
TGTGCCAGCAGTTACGCGTGGGGGGGCTCCACTGAAGCTTTCTTT
>TRBV2|once|12|TRBJ2-2|.
CASNQYTGELFF
TGTGCCAGCAACCAGTACACCGGGGAGCTGTTTTTT
>TRBV28|.|14|TRBJ2-4|TRBD2
CASVSDGGSNIQYF
TGTGCCAGCGTTTCCGATGGCGGGAGTAACATTCAGTACTTC
>TRBV19|.|14|TRBJ1-1|.
CASRRADGASEAFF
TGTGCCAGTAGGCGAGCGGACGGAGCCTCTGAAGCTTTCTTT
>TRBV7-3|.|17|TRBJ2-4|TRBD1
CASSSTGTGVAKNIQYF
TGTGCCAGCAGCTCTACCGGGACAGGGGTAGCCAAAAACATTCAGTACTTC
>TRBV11-1|.|15|TRBJ2-7|TRBD2
CASSPLAGLSYEQYF
TGTGCCAGCAGCCCACTAGCGGGCTTATCCTACGAGCAGTACTTC
>TRBV18|.|16|TRBJ2-7|TRBD2
CASSSTSGRGNYEQYF
TGTGCCAGCTCATCAACCAGCGGGAGGGGAAACTACGAGCAGTACTTC
>TRBV11-2|.|17|TRBJ1-2|.
CASSYITGAGLAGGYTF
TGTGCCAGCAGTTACATTACGGGGGCAGGGTTGGCGGGTGGCTACACCTTC
>TRBV27|.|13|TRBJ1-1|.
CASSLFRGNEAFF
TGTGCCAGCAGTTTATTTCGGGGGAATGAAGCTTTCTTT
>TRBV11-2|.|15|TRBJ1-2|TRBD1
CASSRHRGGDYGYTF
TGTGCCAGCAGCAGACACAGGGGCGGGGACTATGGCTACACCTTC
>TRBV30|.|15|TRBJ1-6|.
CAWTPGRTYNSPLHF
TGTGCCTGGACTCCTGGACGAACCTATAATTCACCCCTCCACTTT
>TRBV7-9|.|16|TRBJ1-4|.
CASSPPWKFSNEKLFF
TGTGCCAGCAGCCCCCCCTGGAAGTTCTCTAATGAAAAACTGTTTTTT
>TRBV5-1|.|15|TRBJ2-2|TRBD1
CASSSGQGNTGELFF
TGCGCCAGCAGCTCCGGACAGGGGAACACCGGGGAGCTGTTTTTT
>TRBV6-1|.|15|TRBJ2-7|TRBD1
CASSNGQGAIYEQYF
TGTGCCAGCAGTAACGGACAGGGGGCTATCTACGAGCAGTACTTC
>TRBV5-1|.|12|TRBJ1-1|.
CASSRSMVEAFF
TGCGCCAGCAGCCGCTCGATGGTGGAAGCTTTCTTT
>TRBV11-2|.|13|TRBJ1-1|.
CASSLTGNTEAFF
TGTGCCAGCAGCTTAACGGGGAACACTGAAGCTTTCTTT
>TRBV7-3|.|16|TRBJ2-5|TRBD2
CASSSWTSGLQETQYF
TGTGCCAGCAGCTCCTGGACTAGCGGCCTCCAAGAGACCCAGTACTTC